This entry is about one T cell receptor (beta chain). The antigen remains undetermined. This specimen belongs to a study of OX40 agonist ivuxolimab in advanced cancers. Study-level results: Fewer expanded clones were found on average in CD4+ than in CD8+ T cells. CD4+ and CD8+ blood T cells expanded clonally by week 6 at 0.1 to 3.0 mg/kg.

TCRdb keeps only in-frame clones here, not all; method: immunoSEQ multiplex PCR. The sample yields about 68,000 clones, approximately 87% seen once. Germline V CDR1 and CDR2: SQVTM, ANQGSEA. The CDR3 has 12 amino acids. V lost 7 bases to trimming and J lost 7 bases; unmatched junction nucleotides: 6. The source material was CD4+ or CD8+ T cells sorted from blood, sampled in a trial of the OX40 agonist ivuxolimab. This chain uses TRBV29-1 with TRBJ1-4; 7 nucleotides align to TRBD1. This clonotype was sampled from an adult with an advanced solid tumor such as melanoma, head and neck, liver or kidney cancer. CDR3 region: CSGSGGSEKLFF. DNA of the CDR3: TGCAGCGGGTCAGGGGGGAGTGAAAAACTGTTTTTT. Filled out from reference TRBV29-1 and TRBJ1-4, the complete variable domain reads SAVISQKPSRDICQRGTSLTIQCQVDSQVTMMFWYRQQPGQSLTLIATANQGSEATYESGFVIDKFPISRPNLTFSTLTVSNMSPEDSSIYLCSGSGGSEKLFFGSGTQLSVL.